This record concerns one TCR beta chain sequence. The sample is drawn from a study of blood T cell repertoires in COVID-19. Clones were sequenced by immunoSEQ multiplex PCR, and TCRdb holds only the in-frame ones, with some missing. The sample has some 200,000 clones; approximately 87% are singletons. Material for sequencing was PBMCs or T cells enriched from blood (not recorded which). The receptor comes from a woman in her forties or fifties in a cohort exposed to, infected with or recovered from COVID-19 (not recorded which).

In nucleotides, the CDR3 is TGTGCCAGCAGCTTAGACGACTACCGGCCCTACGAGCAGTACTTC. Translation: CASSLDDYRPYEQYF. This chain links TRBV7-2 with TRBJ2-7; perhaps TRBD2 as D (5 bases). The CDR3 extends over 15 amino acids. The V end was cut by 1 base, the J end by 2 bases, with 12 bases between. Looked up from germline, CDR1 is SGHTA and CDR2 is FQGNSA.